This is a list of T cell receptor beta chains from one sample in a study of T cell clones after liver transplantation. Using immunoSEQ multiplex PCR, the repertoire was profiled, and TCRdb retains in-frame clones only, with some absent. Here the sample spans about 74,000 clones, about four fifths being singletons. The material sequenced was CD4+ T cells from blood, taken before liver transplant. The receptor set was obtained from a human donor who received a liver transplant. CDR3s include the opening cysteine and the closing phenylalanine or tryptophan. The D gene is left open where the match is weak. Size is stated for part of the rows, as once, few or many counts, or as a class when the clone is expanded.

clone size	V gene	CDR3 length	D gene	J gene	CDR3 protein	CDR3 DNA
few	TRBV12-5	14	TRBD1	TRBJ2-5	CASGRGQGPETQYF	TGTGCTAGTGGCCGTGGACAGGGGCCAGAGACCCAGTACTTC
few	TRBV9	14	NA	TRBJ1-3	CASRGAPSGNTIYF	TGTGCCAGCAGGGGAGCGCCCTCCGGAAACACCATATATTTT
few	TRBV10-2	12	TRBD1	TRBJ1-1	CASSRDRTEAFF	TGCGCCAGCAGCCGGGACAGGACTGAAGCTTTCTTT
NA	TRBV5-1	16	TRBD2	TRBJ2-3	CASSILPTSGRDTQYF	TGCGCCAGCAGCATACTACCGACTAGCGGGAGGGATACGCAGTATTTT
few	TRBV28	13	TRBD1	TRBJ2-7	CASITQGAYEQYF	TGTGCCAGCATTACACAGGGGGCCTACGAGCAGTACTTC
NA	TRBV7-6	14	NA	TRBJ2-2	CASRDIGNTGELFF	TGTGCCAGCAGGGATATAGGGAACACCGGGGAGCTGTTTTTT
NA	TRBV5-1	14	NA	TRBJ1-1	CASSWGGENTEAFF	TGCGCCAGCAGCTGGGGTGGGGAGAACACTGAAGCTTTCTTT
NA	TRBV25-1	17	TRBD2	TRBJ2-1	CASSGTSGRADPREQFF	TGTGCCAGCAGTGGGACTAGCGGGAGGGCTGATCCTCGTGAGCAGTTCTTC
NA	TRBV5-1	16	NA	TRBJ2-3	CASSSQVQGGPDTQYF	TGCGCCAGCAGCTCCCAGGTCCAGGGTGGTCCAGATACGCAGTATTTT
few	TRBV21-1	16	NA	TRBJ1-5	CASSKVRDRGNQPQHF	TGTGCCAGCAGCAAAGTACGGGACAGGGGCAATCAGCCCCAGCATTTT
NA	TRBV27	17	NA	TRBJ1-5	CASSPLLGPGSNQPQHF	TGTGCCAGCAGTCCTCTACTTGGACCGGGTAGCAATCAGCCCCAGCATTTT
once	TRBV7-8	13	NA	TRBJ1-1	CASSLGAGGEAFF	TGTGCCAGCAGCTTAGGAGCAGGAGGTGAAGCTTTCTTT
NA	TRBV11-3	16	TRBD2	TRBJ2-3	CASSLGGLAVTDTQYF	TGTGCCAGCAGCTTAGGAGGACTAGCGGTAACAGATACGCAGTATTTT
few	TRBV7-9	16	NA	TRBJ1-5	CASSLVSGGSNQPQHF	TGTGCCAGCAGCTTAGTTTCCGGGGGCAGCAATCAGCCCCAGCATTTT
NA	TRBV5-1	15	NA	TRBJ2-7	CASSPWGKSSYEQYF	TGCGCCAGCAGCCCTTGGGGTAAGAGCTCCTACGAGCAGTACTTC
NA	TRBV6-1	15	NA	TRBJ2-2	CASRVAGSYTGELFF	TGTGCCAGCAGAGTAGCCGGGTCCTACACCGGGGAGCTGTTTTTT
NA	TRBV6-1	15	TRBD2	TRBJ2-7	CASSPGGLAGYRLHF	TGTGCCAGCAGCCCCGGGGGACTAGCGGGCTACCGCCTCCACTTC
NA	TRBV9	16	TRBD2	TRBJ2-1	CASSPRGGRLDNEQFF	TGTGCCAGCAGCCCAAGGGGCGGGAGGCTTGACAATGAGCAGTTCTTC
NA	TRBV7-9	13	NA	TRBJ1-2	CASSSTVIYGYTF	TGTGCCAGCAGCTCAACAGTGATCTATGGCTACACCTTC
NA	TRBV27	19	TRBD2	TRBJ2-1	CASSSGGLAGLGTFVEQFF	TGTGCCAGCAGTTCGGGGGGACTAGCGGGACTCGGGACGTTTGTGGAGCAGTTCTTC
NA	TRBV5-1	15	TRBD1	TRBJ1-5	CASREGTGNNQPQHF	TGCGCCAGCAGAGAAGGGACAGGGAACAATCAGCCCCAGCATTTT
few	TRBV2	15	TRBD1	TRBJ2-1	CATPKGATDYNEQFF	TGTGCCACCCCTAAGGGGGCCACCGACTACAATGAGCAGTTCTTC
once	TRBV6-1	11	NA	TRBJ2-7	CASSELYEQYF	TGTGCCAGCAGTGAATTATACGAGCAGTACTTC
NA	TRBV6-1	13	NA	TRBJ1-2	CASLGVSDYGYTF	TGTGCCAGCCTCGGGGTATCCGACTATGGCTACACCTTC
NA	TRBV7-6	14	TRBD2	TRBJ2-5	CASSPSGRAETQYF	TGTGCCAGCAGCCCCAGCGGGAGGGCCGAGACCCAGTACTTC
NA	TRBV6-6	15	TRBD2	TRBJ2-7	CASSYELAGVYEQYF	TGTGCCAGCAGTTACGAATTAGCGGGAGTTTACGAGCAGTACTTC